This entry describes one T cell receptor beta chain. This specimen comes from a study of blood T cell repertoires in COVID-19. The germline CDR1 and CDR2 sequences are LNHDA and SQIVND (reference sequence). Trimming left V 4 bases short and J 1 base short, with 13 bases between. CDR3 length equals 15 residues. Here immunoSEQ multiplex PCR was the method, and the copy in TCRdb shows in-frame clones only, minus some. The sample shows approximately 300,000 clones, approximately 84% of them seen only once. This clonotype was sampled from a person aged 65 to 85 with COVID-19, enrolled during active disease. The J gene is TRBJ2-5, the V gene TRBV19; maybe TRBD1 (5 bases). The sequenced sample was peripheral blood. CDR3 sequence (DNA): TGTGCCAGTAGTAACAACAGGCTCCTCCAAGAGACCCAGTACTTC. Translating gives CASSNNRLLQETQYF.